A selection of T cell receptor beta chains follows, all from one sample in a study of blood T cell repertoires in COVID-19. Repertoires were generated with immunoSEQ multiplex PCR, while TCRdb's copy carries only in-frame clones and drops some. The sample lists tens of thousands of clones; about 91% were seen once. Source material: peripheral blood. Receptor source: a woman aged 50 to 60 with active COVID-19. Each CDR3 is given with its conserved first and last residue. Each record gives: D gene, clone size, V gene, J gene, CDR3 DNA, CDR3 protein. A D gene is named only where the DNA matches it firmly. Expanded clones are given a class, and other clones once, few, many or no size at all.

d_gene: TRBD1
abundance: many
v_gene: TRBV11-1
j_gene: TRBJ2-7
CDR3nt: TGTGCCAGCAGCCCGAAGACAGGGTTCAGCTCCTACGAGCAGTACTTC
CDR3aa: CASSPKTGFSSYEQYF

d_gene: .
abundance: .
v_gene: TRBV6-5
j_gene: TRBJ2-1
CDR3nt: TGTGCCAGCAGAGTAGACAGGAATGAGCAGTTCTTC
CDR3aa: CASRVDRNEQFF

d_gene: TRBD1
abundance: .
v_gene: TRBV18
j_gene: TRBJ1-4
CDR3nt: TGTGCCAGCTCACCGGGACAGGTCGGGACTAATGAAAAACTGTTTTTT
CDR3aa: CASSPGQVGTNEKLFF

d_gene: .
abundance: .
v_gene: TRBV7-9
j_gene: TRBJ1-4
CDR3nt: TGTGCCAGCAGCTTAGGTGACAGCTCAACTAATGAAAAACTGTTTTTT
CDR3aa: CASSLGDSSTNEKLFF

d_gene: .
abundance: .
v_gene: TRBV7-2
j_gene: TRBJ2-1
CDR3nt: TGTGCCAGCAGCTTAGCGGGCCCCTCCTACAATGAGCAGTTCTTC
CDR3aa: CASSLAGPSYNEQFF

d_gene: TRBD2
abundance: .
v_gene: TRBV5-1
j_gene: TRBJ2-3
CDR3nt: TGCGCCAGCAGCTTGGCCGGGGGGAGGGCCTCAGATACGCAGTATTTT
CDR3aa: CASSLAGGRASDTQYF

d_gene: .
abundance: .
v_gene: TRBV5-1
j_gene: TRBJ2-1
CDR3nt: TGCGCCAGCAGCGATAGCGGCAATGAGCAGTTCTTC
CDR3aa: CASSDSGNEQFF

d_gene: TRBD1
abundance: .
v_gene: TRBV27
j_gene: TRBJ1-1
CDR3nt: TGTGCCAGCAGTATCCGGACAGGGGGATTGGACACTGAAGCTTTCTTT
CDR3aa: CASSIRTGGLDTEAFF

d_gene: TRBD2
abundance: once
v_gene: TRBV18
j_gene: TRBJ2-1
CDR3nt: TGTGCCAGCTCACCGTTAACTAGCGGGAGCTTAGCCAATGAGCAGTTCTTC
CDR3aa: CASSPLTSGSLANEQFF

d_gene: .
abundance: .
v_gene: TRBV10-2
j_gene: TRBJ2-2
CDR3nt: TGCGCCAGCAGTGAGTTCCTAATAACCGGGGAGCTGTTTTTT
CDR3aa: CASSEFLITGELFF

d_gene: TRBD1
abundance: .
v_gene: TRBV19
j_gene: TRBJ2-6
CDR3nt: TGTGCCACTGAACAGGGGGCGAATGGGGCCAACGTCCTGACTTTC
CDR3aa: CATEQGANGANVLTF

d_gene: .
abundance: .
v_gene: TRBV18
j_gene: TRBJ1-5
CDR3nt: TGTGCCAGCTCACCTAGCGGGACAACCACCCATCAGCCCCAGCATTTT
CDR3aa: CASSPSGTTTHQPQHF

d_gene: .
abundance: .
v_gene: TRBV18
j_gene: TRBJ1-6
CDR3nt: TGTGCCAGCTCAACTAGTGGGGATTCACCCCTCCACTTT
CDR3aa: CASSTSGDSPLHF

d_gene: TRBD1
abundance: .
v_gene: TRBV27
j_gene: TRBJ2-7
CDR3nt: TGTGCCAGCAGTTTATCGGGGACAGGGGCTTCCTACGAGCAGTACTTC
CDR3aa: CASSLSGTGASYEQYF

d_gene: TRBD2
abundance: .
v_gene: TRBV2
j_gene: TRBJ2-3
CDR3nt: TGTGCCAGCAGTGCGGGGGGAAGCACAGATACGCAGTATTTT
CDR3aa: CASSAGGSTDTQYF

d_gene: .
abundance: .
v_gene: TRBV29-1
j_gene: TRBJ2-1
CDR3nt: .
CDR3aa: CSVPGLTMSSSSGQGHGFYNEQFF

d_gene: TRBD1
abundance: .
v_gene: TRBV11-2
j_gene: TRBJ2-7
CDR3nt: TGTGCCAGCAGCAACCAATACGGGACAGGGGGTGGCGAGCAGTACTTC
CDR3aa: CASSNQYGTGGGEQYF

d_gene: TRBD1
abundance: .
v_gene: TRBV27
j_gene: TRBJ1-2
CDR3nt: TGTGCCAGCAGTTTAGACAGGGCAAACTATGGCTACACCTTC
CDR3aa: CASSLDRANYGYTF

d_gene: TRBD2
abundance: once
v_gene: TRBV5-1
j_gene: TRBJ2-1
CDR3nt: TGCGCCAGCAGCTTCGGGCTAGCGGGAGGGCGAGCCTACAATGAGCAGTTCTTC
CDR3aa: CASSFGLAGGRAYNEQFF

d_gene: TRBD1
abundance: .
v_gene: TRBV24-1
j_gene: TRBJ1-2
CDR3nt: TGTGCCACCAGTGAGGCCGGGACAGGGGGCGCTTTGGGCTACACCTTC
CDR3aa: CATSEAGTGGALGYTF

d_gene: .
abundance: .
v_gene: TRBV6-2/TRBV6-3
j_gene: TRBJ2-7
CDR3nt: TGTGCCAGCAGTTATAATATACTAGCCAACTCCTACGAGCAGTACTTC
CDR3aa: CASSYNILANSYEQYF

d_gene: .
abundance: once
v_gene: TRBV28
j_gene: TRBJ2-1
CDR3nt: TGTGCCAGCAGCCAGGGACTGTCGTCCTACAATGAGCAGTTCTTC
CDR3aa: CASSQGLSSYNEQFF

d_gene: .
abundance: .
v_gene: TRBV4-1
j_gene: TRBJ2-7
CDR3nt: TGCGCCAGCAGCCAAGAGGCCCCTGTTATCTACGAGCAGTACTTC
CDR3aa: CASSQEAPVIYEQYF

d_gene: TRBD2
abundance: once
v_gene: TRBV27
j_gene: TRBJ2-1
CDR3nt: TGTGCCAGCAGTTTAGTACTAGCGGGGGACAATGAGCAGTTCTTC
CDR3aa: CASSLVLAGDNEQFF

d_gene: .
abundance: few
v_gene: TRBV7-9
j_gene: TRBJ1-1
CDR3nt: TGTGCCAGCAGCAGAGAGATGAACACTGAAGCTTTCTTT
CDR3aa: CASSREMNTEAFF

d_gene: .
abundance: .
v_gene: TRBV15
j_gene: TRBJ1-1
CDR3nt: TGTGCCACCAGCAGAGCAAGTATGTTGGCACATGAAGCTTTCTTT
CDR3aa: CATSRASMLAHEAFF

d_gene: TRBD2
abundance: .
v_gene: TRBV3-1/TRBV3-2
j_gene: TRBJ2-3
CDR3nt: TGTGCCAGCAGCCAAGGAATGCGAACTAGCGGGAGAACAGATACGCAGTATTTT
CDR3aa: CASSQGMRTSGRTDTQYF

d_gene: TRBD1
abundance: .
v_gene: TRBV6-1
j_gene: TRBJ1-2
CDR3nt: TGTGCCAGCAATGAAGGTCCGGGACAGGGTGACTATGGCTACACCTTC
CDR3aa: CASNEGPGQGDYGYTF

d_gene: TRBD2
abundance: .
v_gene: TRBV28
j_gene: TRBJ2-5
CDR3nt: TGTGCCAGCAGACCGAGCGGGAGTCAAGAGACCCAGTACTTC
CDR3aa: CASRPSGSQETQYF

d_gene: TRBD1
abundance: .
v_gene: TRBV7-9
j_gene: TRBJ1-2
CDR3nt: TGTGCCAGCAGCTTTTCCCGGACAGGGGCCACGGATGGCTACACCTTC
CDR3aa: CASSFSRTGATDGYTF

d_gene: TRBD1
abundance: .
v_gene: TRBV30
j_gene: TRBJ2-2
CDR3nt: TGTGCCTGTACCCGGGACAGGGGGCGCGGGGAGCTGTTTTTT
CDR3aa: CACTRDRGRGELFF

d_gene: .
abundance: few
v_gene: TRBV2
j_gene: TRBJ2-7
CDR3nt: TGTGCCAGCAAAGTAGCGGTCGGTCCGGGCGAGCAGTACTTC
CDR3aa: CASKVAVGPGEQYF

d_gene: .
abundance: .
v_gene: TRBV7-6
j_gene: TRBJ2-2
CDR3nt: TGTGCCAGCAGCTTGTCAAAGAGCGGGTTTGCGAACACCGGGGAGCTGTTTTTT
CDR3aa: CASSLSKSGFANTGELFF

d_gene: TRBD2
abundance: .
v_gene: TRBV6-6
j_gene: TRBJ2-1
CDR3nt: TGTGCCAGCAGTCTAGCGGGAGACTACAATGAGCAGTTCTTC
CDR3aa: CASSLAGDYNEQFF

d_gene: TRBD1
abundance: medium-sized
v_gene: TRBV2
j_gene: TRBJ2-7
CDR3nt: TGTGCCAGCAGGGGGGAGCAGGGGGCAGGCGAGCAGTACTTC
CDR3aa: CASRGEQGAGEQYF

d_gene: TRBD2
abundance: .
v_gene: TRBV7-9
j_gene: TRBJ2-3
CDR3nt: TGTGCCAGCAGCTTAGGCCTGCGGGAGACAGATACGCAGTATTTT
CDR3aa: CASSLGLRETDTQYF

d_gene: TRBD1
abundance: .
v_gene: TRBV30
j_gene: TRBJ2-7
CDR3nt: TGTGCCTGGAGTTTTACAGGGGGATCTCGCGAGCAGTACTTC
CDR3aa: CAWSFTGGSREQYF

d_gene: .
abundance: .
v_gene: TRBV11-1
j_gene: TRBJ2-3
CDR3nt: TGTGCCAGCAGCTTTTCGGGCGGGACCCCCCAGTATTTT
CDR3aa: CASSFSGGTPQYF

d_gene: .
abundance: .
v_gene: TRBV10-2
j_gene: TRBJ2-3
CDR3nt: TGCGCCAGCAGCGCCCTAGGGGCAGATACGCAGTATTTT
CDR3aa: CASSALGADTQYF

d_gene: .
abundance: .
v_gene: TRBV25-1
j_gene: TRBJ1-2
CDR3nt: TGTGCCAGCAGTGCAGCCCAGGGGTCTGATGGCTACACCTTC
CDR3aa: CASSAAQGSDGYTF

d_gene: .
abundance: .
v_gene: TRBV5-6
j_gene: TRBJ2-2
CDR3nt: TGTGCCAGCAGCTCTTTAAACACCGGGGAGCTGTTTTTT
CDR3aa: CASSSLNTGELFF

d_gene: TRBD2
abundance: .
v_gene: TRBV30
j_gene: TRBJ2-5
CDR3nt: TGTGCCTGGAGTACGGAGGGAGGGCCACGGACCCAGTACTTC
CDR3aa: CAWSTEGGPRTQYF

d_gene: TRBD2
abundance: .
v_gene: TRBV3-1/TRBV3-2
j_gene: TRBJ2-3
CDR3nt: TGTGCCAGCAGGGCAGCGGGGGAGTACACAGATACGCAGTATTTT
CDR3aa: CASRAAGEYTDTQYF

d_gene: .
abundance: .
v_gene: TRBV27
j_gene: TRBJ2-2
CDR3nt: TGTGCCAGCAGTGCCCGCAAGCGGCCACCTCCCCTTCAAATCACCGGGGAGCTGTTTTTT
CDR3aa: CASSARKRPPPLQITGELFF

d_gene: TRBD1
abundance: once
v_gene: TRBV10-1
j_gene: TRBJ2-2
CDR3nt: TGCGCCAGAAGGGCAGGGGGTAACACCGGGGAGCTGTTTTTT
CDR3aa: CARRAGGNTGELFF

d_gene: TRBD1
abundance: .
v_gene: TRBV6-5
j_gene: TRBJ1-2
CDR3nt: TGTGCCAGCACCGACAGGGAGAACTATGGCTACACCTTC
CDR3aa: CASTDRENYGYTF

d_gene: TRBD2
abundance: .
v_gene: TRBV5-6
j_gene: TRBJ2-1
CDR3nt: TGTGCCAGCCAAAGCCGGACTAGCGGGTCCCGCACCTACAATGAGCAGTTCTTC
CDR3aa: CASQSRTSGSRTYNEQFF

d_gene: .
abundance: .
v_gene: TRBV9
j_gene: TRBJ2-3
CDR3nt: TGTGCCAGCAGCGTAGCTCAATTTGGAGCTACGCAGTATTTT
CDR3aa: CASSVAQFGATQYF

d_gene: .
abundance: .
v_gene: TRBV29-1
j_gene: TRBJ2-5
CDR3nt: TGCAGCGCCTGGGCGTGGACCGAGGGAACCCAGTACTTC
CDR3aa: CSAWAWTEGTQYF

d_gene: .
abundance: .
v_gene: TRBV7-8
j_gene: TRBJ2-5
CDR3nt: TGTGCCAGCAGCCACCGGGTGGACTATCAAGAGACCCAGTACTTC
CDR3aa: CASSHRVDYQETQYF

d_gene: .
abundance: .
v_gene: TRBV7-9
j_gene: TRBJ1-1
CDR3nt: TGTGCCAGCAGCTTAGCACCCGGGGGGGCGAACACTGAAGCTTTCTTT
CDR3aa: CASSLAPGGANTEAFF

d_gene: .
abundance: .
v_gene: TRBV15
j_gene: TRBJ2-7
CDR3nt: TGTGCCACCAGCAGAGTATCAGGATCCTACGAGCAGTACTTC
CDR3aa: CATSRVSGSYEQYF

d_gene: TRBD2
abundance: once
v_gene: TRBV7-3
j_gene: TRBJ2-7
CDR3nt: TGTGCCAGCAGCTTCCTAACCGCGACTAGCGGGGTACCCTACGAGCAGTACTTC
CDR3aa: CASSFLTATSGVPYEQYF

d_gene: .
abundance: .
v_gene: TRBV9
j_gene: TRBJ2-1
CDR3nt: TGTGCCAGCAGCGTAGGGCAGGGCAACTACAATGAGCAGTTCTTC
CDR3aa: CASSVGQGNYNEQFF

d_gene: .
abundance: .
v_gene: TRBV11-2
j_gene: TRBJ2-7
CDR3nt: TGTGCCAGCAGCTTATCCAGTTCCTACGAGCAGTACTTC
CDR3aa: CASSLSSSYEQYF

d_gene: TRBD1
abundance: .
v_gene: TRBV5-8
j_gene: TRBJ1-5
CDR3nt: TGTGCCAGCACCAACCGCGGACAGGGAGGAAGGCAGCCCCAGCATTTT
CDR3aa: CASTNRGQGGRQPQHF

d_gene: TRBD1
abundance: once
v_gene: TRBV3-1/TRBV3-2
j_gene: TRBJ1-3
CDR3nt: TGTGCCAGCAGCTTCGCAGGGGGCAATGGAAACACCATATATTTT
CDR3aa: CASSFAGGNGNTIYF

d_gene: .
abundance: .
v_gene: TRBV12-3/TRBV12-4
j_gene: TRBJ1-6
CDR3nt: TGTGCCAGCAGTTCGGGGGGGAATTCACCCCTCCACTTT
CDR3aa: CASSSGGNSPLHF

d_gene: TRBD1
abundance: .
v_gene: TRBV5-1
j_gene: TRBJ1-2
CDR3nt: TGCGCCAGCAGCTACTCAGGGGGTGGCTACACCTTC
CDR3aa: CASSYSGGGYTF

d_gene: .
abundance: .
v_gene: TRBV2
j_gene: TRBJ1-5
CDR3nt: TGTGCCAGCAGTGACGGGAGGGGGGGGCCCAATCAGCCCCAGCATTTT
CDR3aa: CASSDGRGGPNQPQHF